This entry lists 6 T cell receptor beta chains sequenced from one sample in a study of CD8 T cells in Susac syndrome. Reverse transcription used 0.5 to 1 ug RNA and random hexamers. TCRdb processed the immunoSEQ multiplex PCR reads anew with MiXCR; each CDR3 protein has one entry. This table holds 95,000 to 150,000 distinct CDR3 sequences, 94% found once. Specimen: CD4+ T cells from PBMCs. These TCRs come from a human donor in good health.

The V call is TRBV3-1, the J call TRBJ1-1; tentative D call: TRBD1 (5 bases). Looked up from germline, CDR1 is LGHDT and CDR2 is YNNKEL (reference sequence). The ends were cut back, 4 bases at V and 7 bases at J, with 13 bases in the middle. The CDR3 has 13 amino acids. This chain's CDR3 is CASSPWAGLEAFF. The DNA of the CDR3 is TGTGCCAGCAGCCCTTGGGCAGGGCTTGAAGCTTTCTTT.

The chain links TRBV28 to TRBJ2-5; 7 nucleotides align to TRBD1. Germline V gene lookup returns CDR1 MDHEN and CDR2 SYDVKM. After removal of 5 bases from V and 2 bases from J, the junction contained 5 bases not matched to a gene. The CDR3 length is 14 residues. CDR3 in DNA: TGTGCCAGCAGTCCGGGACAGTCACAAGAGACCCAGTACTTC. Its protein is CASSPGQSQETQYF.

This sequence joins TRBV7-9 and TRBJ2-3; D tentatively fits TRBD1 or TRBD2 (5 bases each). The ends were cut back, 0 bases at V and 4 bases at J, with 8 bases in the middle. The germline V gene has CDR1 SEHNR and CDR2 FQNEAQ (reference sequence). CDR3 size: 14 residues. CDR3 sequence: CASSLALGADTQYF. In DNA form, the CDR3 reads TGTGCCAGCAGCTTAGCGCTGGGGGCAGATACGCAGTATTTT.

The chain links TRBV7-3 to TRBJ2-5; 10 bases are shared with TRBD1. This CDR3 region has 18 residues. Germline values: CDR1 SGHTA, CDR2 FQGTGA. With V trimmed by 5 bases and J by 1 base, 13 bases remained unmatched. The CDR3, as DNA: TGTGCCAGCAGCACCGATGGACCGGGACAGGGGCTCCAAGAGACCCAGTACTTC. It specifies CASSTDGPGQGLQETQYF.

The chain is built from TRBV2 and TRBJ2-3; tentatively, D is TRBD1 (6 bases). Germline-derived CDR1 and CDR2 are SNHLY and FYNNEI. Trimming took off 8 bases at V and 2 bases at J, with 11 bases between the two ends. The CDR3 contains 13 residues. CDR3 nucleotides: TGTGCCAGCGAACAGGGAACCACAGATACGCAGTATTTT. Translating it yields CASEQGTTDTQYF.

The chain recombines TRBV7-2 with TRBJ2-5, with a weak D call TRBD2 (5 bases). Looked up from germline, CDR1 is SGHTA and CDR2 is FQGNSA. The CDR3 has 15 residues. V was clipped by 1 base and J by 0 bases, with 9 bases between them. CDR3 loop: CASSLVGGYQETQYF. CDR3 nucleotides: TGTGCCAGCAGCTTAGTCGGCGGGTACCAAGAGACCCAGTACTTC.